One and the same sample provided the 32 T cell receptor beta chains below, sequenced in a study of T-cell memory formation after mild COVID-19. TCRdb re-derived calls from the 5' RACE reads in MiXCR, one entry per CDR3 protein. This sample has around 390,000 distinct CDR3 sequences, with 15% to 20% found just once. The sample was PBMCs or a T cell subset sorted from them (not recorded which). The receptor source for this set is a man between 18 and 35 years old who had mild COVID-19 (a few samples of this study predate the infection). Cell type and time point are not known.

This clonotype showed up just a few times. This chain links TRBV7-2 with TRBJ1-2; no firm D call. Trimming stripped 1 base from V and 8 bases from J, with 11 bases between. Per germline, CDR1 SGHTA and CDR2 FQGNSA. This CDR3 is built from 13 residues. This CDR3 is CASSLEGNRGYTF. DNA for the CDR3: TGTGCCAGCAGCTTAGAAGGAAATAGGGGCTACACCTTC.

The V and J genes are TRBV5-1 and TRBJ2-1; D is undetermined. Germline CDR1 reads SGHRS; CDR2 reads YFSETQ. With 0 bases removed from V and 9 bases from J, the gap between germline ends came to 7 bases. The length of the CDR3 is 12 residues. CDR3 amino acids: CASSLERSEQFF. CDR3 sequence (DNA): TGCGCCAGCAGCTTGGAACGGAGTGAGCAGTTCTTC.

The chain employs TRBV7-2 and TRBJ2-7, with 9 bases fitting TRBD1. Losses at the gene ends were 4 bases for V and 2 bases for J; bases not matched to a gene: 0. The CDR3 contains 13 residues. Germline CDR1 SGHTA, CDR2 FQGNSA. The CDR3 DNA sequence: TGTGCCAGCAGCTGGGACAGGGCCTACGAGCAGTACTTC. As protein: CASSWDRAYEQYF.

The rearrangement links TRBV29-1 to TRBJ2-3; D is ambiguous. The V and J ends lost 2 bases and 0 bases respectively, with 9 bases between them. Per germline, CDR1 SQVTM and CDR2 ANQGSEA. The CDR3 is 14 amino acids. CDR3 amino acids: CSVERPDSTDTQYF. As DNA, the CDR3 is TGCAGCGTTGAAAGGCCTGACAGCACAGATACGCAGTATTTT.

This clonotype showed up many times. This chain links TRBV5-8 with TRBJ2-4; possible D gene TRBD2, 6 bases. V was cut by 4 bases and J by 5 bases, with 16 bases left in between. Looked up from germline, CDR1 is SGHTS and CDR2 is YDEGEE. CDR3 length: 15 amino acids. The CDR3 loop is CASSLSGGDQNIQYF. The DNA of the CDR3 is TGTGCCAGCAGCCTTTCCGGGGGAGATCAAAACATTCAGTACTTC.

This clonotype was counted at least ten times. The chain employs TRBV14 and TRBJ1-1, with 8 bases fitting TRBD1. CDR1 SGHDN and CDR2 FVKESK come from the germline V gene. V shed 2 bases, J shed 5 bases, and the junction held 7 bases outside the gene matches. CDR3 length: 15 amino acids. The CDR3: CASSQQGALGTEAFF. Here the CDR3 DNA reads TGTGCCAGCAGCCAACAGGGGGCATTGGGAACTGAAGCTTTCTTT.

This clonotype has only a few counts. The chain recombines TRBV12-3 or TRBV12-4 with TRBJ2-7; D is perhaps TRBD1 (6 bases). The CDR3 has 12 amino acids. V lost 9 bases, J lost 3 bases, and 12 bases lay in between. CDR3 in amino acids: CASRTEGYEQYF. DNA for the CDR3: TGTGCCAGTCGGACAGAGGGCTACGAGCAGTACTTC.

The rearrangement joins TRBV5-1 to TRBJ2-3; tentative D call: TRBD2 (6 bases). The CDR3 runs to 15 residues. Trimming shortened V by 4 bases and J by 4 bases, and 16 bases separated the two germline ends. Germline V gene lookup returns CDR1 SGHRS and CDR2 YFSETQ. The CDR3 reads CASSPRGTASDTQYF. The CDR3 nucleotides read TGCGCCAGCAGCCCTCGAGGGACTGCCTCAGATACGCAGTATTTT.

This clonotype was counted at least ten times. The chain employs TRBV5-1 and TRBJ2-5; D not certain. With 0 bases removed from V and 4 bases from J, the gap between germline ends came to 16 bases. Germline V CDR1 and CDR2: SGHRS, YFSETQ. CDR3 length equals 16 residues. CDR3 loop: CASSLDPGQKGETQYF. DNA for the CDR3: TGCGCCAGCAGCTTGGATCCCGGCCAGAAGGGAGAGACCCAGTACTTC.

This clonotype was seen many times. V gene TRBV7-2 combines with J gene TRBJ2-4; D possibly corresponds to TRBD2 (7 bases). Germline assignment: CDR1 SGHTA and CDR2 FQGNSA. This CDR3 is built from 15 residues. Between the trimmed V and J ends, which lost 5 bases and 13 bases, there was a span of 24 bases. The CDR3: CASSPAAGASNSQYF. CDR3 nucleotide sequence: TGTGCCAGCAGCCCAGCGGCGGGGGCGTCGAATTCCCAGTACTTC.

This clonotype was seen a few times. The chain is built from TRBV2 and TRBJ2-2, with a tentative D call TRBD2 (5 bases). Germline V gene sequence: CDR1 SNHLY, CDR2 FYNNEI. The ends were cut back, 5 bases at V and 4 bases at J, with 14 bases in the middle. The CDR3 length is 15 residues. As DNA, the CDR3 is TGTGCCAGCAGTCTTAGCGATTCGGGCACCGGGGAGCTGTTTTTT. Protein sequence: CASSLSDSGTGELFF. Full variable domain (rest looked up from reference TRBV2 and TRBJ2-2): EPEVTQTPSHQVTQMGQEVILRCVPISNHLYFYWYRQILGQKVEFLVSFYNNEISEKSEIFDDQFSVERPDGSNFTLKIRSTKLEDSAMYFCASSLSDSGTGELFFGEGSRLTVL.

This clonotype has only a few counts. The gene calls are TRBV18 and TRBJ2-7, with D tentatively TRBD1 (5 bases). Trimming took 3 bases from V and 5 from J, leaving 20 bases between them. The germline V gene encodes CDR1 KGHSH and CDR2 LQKENI. CDR3 length: 16 residues. The CDR3 spells CASSPPGADPRDEQYF. Written as DNA, the CDR3 is TGTGCCAGCTCACCCCCTGGGGCCGATCCACGCGACGAGCAGTACTTC.

This clonotype was observed a few times. The CDR3 spells CASSGSGGRSYNEQFF. In DNA form, the CDR3 reads TGTGCCAGCAGTGGGAGCGGGGGCCGCTCCTACAATGAGCAGTTCTTC. The genes are TRBV6-2 or TRBV6-3 and TRBJ2-1; 8 bases align to TRBD2. The CDR3 contains 16 residues. V gave up 5 bases and J gave up 0 bases; unmatched junction bases: 6. Looked up from germline, CDR1 is MNHEY and CDR2 is SVGEGT.

The table lists this clonotype with a few counts. V is TRBV20-1 and J is TRBJ2-5; 13 nucleotides match TRBD2. The length of the CDR3 is 14 residues. The germline V gene has CDR1 DFQATT and CDR2 SNEGSKA (reference sequence). V was pared by 6 bases and J by 4 bases, with 5 bases of the junction left unmatched. This chain's CDR3 is CSAHRLAGGETQYF. CDR3 sequence (DNA): TGCAGTGCCCATAGACTAGCGGGGGGAGAGACCCAGTACTTC.

This clonotype was seen many times. This chain links TRBV5-8 with TRBJ1-5, with D perhaps matching TRBD1 (6 bases). The CDR3 is 13 residues long. The germline CDR1 and CDR2 sequences are SGHTS and YDEGEE. V lost 5 bases to trimming and J lost 4 bases, with 10 bases between them. In DNA, the CDR3 is TGTGCCAGCAGTCGGGGGGCTAATCAGCCCCAGCATTTT. Amino acids: CASSRGANQPQHF.

This chain links TRBV7-6 with TRBJ2-3, with 7 bases aligning to TRBD2. The CDR3 covers 16 residues. Per the germline V gene, CDR1 is SGHVS and CDR2 is FNYEAQ. V lost 5 bases to trimming and J lost 2 bases; unmatched junction nucleotides: 10. CDR3: CASSEPLAPTTDTQYF. The CDR3 DNA reads TGTGCCAGCAGCGAACCACTAGCGCCCACCACAGATACGCAGTATTTT. Complete variable domain (other parts from reference TRBV7-6 and TRBJ2-3): GAGVSQSPRYKVTKRGQDVALRCDPISGHVSLYWYRQALGQGPEFLTYFNYEAQQDKSGLPNDRFSAERPEGSISTLTIQRTEQRDSAMYRCASSEPLAPTTDTQYFGPGTRLTVL.

CDR3 sequence reads: CASSEQGSRFEQFF. CDR3 bases: TGTGCCAGCAGTGAACAGGGGTCCAGGTTTGAGCAGTTCTTC. This chain links TRBV2 with TRBJ2-1, with D possibly TRBD1 on 6 matching bases. This CDR3 region has 14 residues. The germline gives CDR1 SNHLY, CDR2 FYNNEI. The V and J ends lost 2 bases and 9 bases respectively, with 14 bases between them.

This chain connects TRBV27 to TRBJ2-1; D is unresolved. Germline V gene data show CDR1 as MNHEY and CDR2 as SMNVEV (reference sequence). This CDR3 region has 16 residues. The V gene lost 5 bases and the J gene lost 4 bases, with 18 bases spanning the gap. CDR3 residues: CASSVDTLNLYNEQFF. The CDR3, as DNA: TGTGCCAGCAGTGTCGACACGTTAAACCTTTACAATGAGCAGTTCTTC.

This clonotype has more than one count but fewer than ten. The chain is built from TRBV7-9 and TRBJ1-1; 7 bases align to TRBD1. V was pared by 1 base and J by 5 bases, with 7 bases of the junction left unmatched. Germline V gene sequence: CDR1 SEHNR, CDR2 FQNEAQ (reference sequence). There are 15 residues in the CDR3. This CDR3 is CASSLGAGGGTEAFF. DNA of the CDR3: TGTGCCAGCAGCTTAGGGGCAGGGGGAGGAACTGAAGCTTTCTTT.

The rearrangement uses TRBV7-2 and TRBJ1-2, with a possible D match to TRBD1 (5 bases). The CDR3 covers 13 residues. Looked up from germline, CDR1 is SGHTA and CDR2 is FQGNSA. With 5 bases removed from V and 2 bases from J, the gap between germline ends came to 9 bases. This chain's CDR3 is CASSGRDNYGYTF. CDR3 nucleotides: TGTGCCAGCAGCGGCAGGGACAACTATGGCTACACCTTC.

In its sample, this clonotype was seen a few times. The rearrangement uses TRBV20-1 and TRBJ1-5, with 8 bases that match TRBD1. This CDR3 is built from 15 residues. Germline V CDR1 and CDR2: DFQATT, SNEGSKA (reference sequence). V gave up 6 bases and J gave up 10 bases; unmatched junction bases: 17. The CDR3 region has the DNA TGCAGTGCGATCCGCAGGGGGCTAGGCCTTAATCCCCAGCATTTT. It translates to CSAIRRGLGLNPQHF.

The chain carries TRBV4-3 and TRBJ2-5, with 9 nucleotides matching TRBD2. This CDR3 comprises 17 residues. Trimming cost V 0 bases and J 6 bases; bases outside gene matches: 11. Germline-derived CDR1 and CDR2 are LGHNA and YSLEER. CDR3 in DNA: TGCGCCAGCAGCCAAGATTCGTCCGCGGGGGGGTTACAGACCCAGTACTTC. The encoded protein is CASSQDSSAGGLQTQYF.

This clonotype was detected only a few times. The chain carries TRBV5-1 and TRBJ1-1, with D hard to call. Per the germline V gene, CDR1 is SGHRS and CDR2 is YFSETQ. The CDR3 runs to 13 residues. Trimming left V 0 bases short and J 3 bases short, with 6 bases between. The CDR3 coding sequence is TGCGCCAGCAGCTTGGGCCTTGACACTGAAGCTTTCTTT. This gives the protein CASSLGLDTEAFF.

This clonotype was recorded a few times. The CDR3 region has the DNA TGTGCCAGCAGCCAAGAAATTGGCTACCGTGAGCAGTTCTTC. Amino acid sequence: CASSQEIGYREQFF. The chain combines TRBV3-1 with TRBJ2-1; D call uncertain. Trimming removed 0 bases from V and 9 bases from J, with 12 bases in between. This CDR3 region has 14 residues. Germline-derived CDR1 and CDR2 are LGHDT and YNNKEL (reference sequence).

The chain is built from TRBV20-1 and TRBJ2-3, with TRBD1 identical over 9 bases. The germline CDR1 and CDR2 sequences are DFQATT and SNEGSKA (reference sequence). V was clipped by 5 bases and J by 5 bases; unmatched bases: 8. This CDR3 has 14 amino acids. CDR3 DNA: TGCAGTGCTCGGCCGGGACAGGGTTTAGATACGCAGTATTTT. It codes for CSARPGQGLDTQYF.

The chain uses TRBV9 and TRBJ2-5, with 12 nucleotides matching TRBD1. Trimming at V came to 3 bases and at J to 5 bases, leaving 8 bases not matched to a gene. There are 16 residues in the CDR3. Germline CDR1 SGDLS, CDR2 YYNGEE. The CDR3 sequence is CASSARGTGGGETQYF. The CDR3 DNA reads as TGTGCCAGCAGCGCCCGGGGGACAGGGGGCGGGGAGACCCAGTACTTC.

The rearrangement joins TRBV12-3 or TRBV12-4 to TRBJ2-7; D is possibly TRBD1 (7 bases). This CDR3 contains 14 residues. V lost 5 bases to trimming and J lost 3 bases, with 14 bases between them. The CDR3 DNA follows: TGTGCCAGCAGTGGAGGAGGGGGCCACTACGAGCAGTACTTC. This gives the protein CASSGGGGHYEQYF.

This clonotype was seen repeatedly, ten times or more. The chain uses TRBV12-3 or TRBV12-4 and TRBJ2-7; 8 bases map to TRBD1. The CDR3 extends over 13 amino acids. V lost 6 bases and J lost 5; bases outside the gene matches: 6. The DNA of the CDR3 is TGTGCCAGCAGGCCGACAGGGGCGGACGAGCAGTACTTC. Encoded protein: CASRPTGADEQYF.

This clonotype was recorded at least ten times. The gene calls are TRBV21-1 and TRBJ2-2; whether TRBD1, the table's D call, matches the DNA was not checked. TRBV21-1 is a known pseudogene. The CDR3 consists of 15 residues. This CDR3 is CASSLDRVNTGELFF. In DNA form, the CDR3 reads TGTGCCAGCAGCCTGGACAGGGTAAACACCGGGGAGCTGTTTTTT.

This clonotype appeared a few times. This sequence joins TRBV4-2 and TRBJ2-7, with D unclear. The CDR3 extends over 15 amino acids. Germline lookup yields CDR1 LGHNA and CDR2 YNFKEQ. Trimming removed 4 bases at V and 7 bases at J, with 20 bases between. The CDR3 bases are TGTGCCAGCAGCCCGATGAGACTGGACCTGGGGGAGCAGTACTTC. Translated, it gives CASSPMRLDLGEQYF.

The chain recombines TRBV5-1 with TRBJ2-1; TRBD1 matches 8 bases. V dropped 3 bases and J dropped 0; count of bases not matched to a gene: 5. Germline loops: CDR1 SGHRS, CDR2 YFSETQ. The CDR3 contains 16 residues. As DNA, the CDR3 is TGCGCCAGCAGCTCGGGACAGGCGAGCTCCTACAATGAGCAGTTCTTC. Protein: CASSSGQASSYNEQFF.

The sample holds a few counts of this clonotype. The rearrangement links TRBV29-1 to TRBJ1-4; D is unresolved. Germline assignment: CDR1 SQVTM and CDR2 ANQGSEA. Trimming took off 5 bases at V and 5 bases at J, with 6 bases between the two ends. The CDR3 loop spans 11 amino acids. The CDR3: CSVRQNEKLFF. DNA of the CDR3: TGCAGCGTTCGGCAGAATGAAAAACTGTTTTTT.